The clone carrying this T cell receptor (beta chain) was seen more than once but under ten times. Its specificity is unknown. This entry belongs to a study of response to subunit inactivated influenza vaccine. V dropped 0 bases and J dropped 2; count of bases not matched to a gene: 4. The germline V gene encodes CDR1 DFQATT and CDR2 SNEGSKA (reference sequence). The CDR3 has 15 amino acids. Points from the study as a whole: Authors suggested few new T cells are recruited by each seasonal influenza vaccination.

MiXCR was run by TCRdb on the RT-PCR reads, yielding one entry per CDR3 protein. The repertoire consists of roughly 790,000 distinct CDR3 sequences, with 21% occurring once and the leading ten covering about 10%. Here the sequenced sample was PBMCs from blood, taken more than 4 days after vaccination. This TCR was recovered from a man between 50 and 59 years old who received an inactivated influenza vaccine. The chain carries TRBV20-1 and TRBJ2-5, with 9 positions matching TRBD1. The CDR3 sequence: CSARDGTGRQETQYF. Written as DNA, the CDR3 is TGCAGTGCTAGAGATGGGACAGGGCGACAAGAGACCCAGTACTTC.